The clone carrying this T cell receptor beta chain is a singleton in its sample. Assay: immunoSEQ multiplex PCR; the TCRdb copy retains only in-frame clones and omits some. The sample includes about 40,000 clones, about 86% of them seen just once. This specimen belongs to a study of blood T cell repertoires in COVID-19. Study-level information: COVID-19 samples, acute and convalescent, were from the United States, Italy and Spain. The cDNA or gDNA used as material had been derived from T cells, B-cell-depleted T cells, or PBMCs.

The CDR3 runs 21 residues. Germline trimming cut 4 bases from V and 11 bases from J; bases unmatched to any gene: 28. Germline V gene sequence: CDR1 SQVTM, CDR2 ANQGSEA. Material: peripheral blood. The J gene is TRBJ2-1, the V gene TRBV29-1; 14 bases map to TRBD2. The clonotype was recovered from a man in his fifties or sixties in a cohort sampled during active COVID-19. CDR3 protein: CSVVGINPRETSGRAPQQQFF. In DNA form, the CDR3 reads TGCAGCGTTGTGGGTATAAATCCCCGCGAGACTAGCGGGAGGGCCCCGCAACAGCAGTTCTTC.